This T cell receptor (beta chain) was identified in a study of patients and donors after allogeneic stem cell transplantation. This clonotype was picked up many times. MiXCR, run by TCRdb on the RT-PCR reads, gives a single entry per CDR3 protein. Of about a million distinct CDR3 sequences in the sample, approximately 18% are singletons; the top ten hold around 6%. The V end was cut by 0 bases, the J end by 1 base, with 10 bases between. Germline loops: CDR1 DFQATT, CDR2 SNEGSKA (reference sequence). CDR3 size: 14 residues. The sample was blood, either unsorted or a sorted T cell fraction (not recorded which). The chain has TRBV20-1 and TRBJ2-7, with D maybe TRBD1 (5 bases). The TCR was taken from a human donor who was either an allogeneic HSCT recipient or a stem cell or donor lymphocyte infusion donor (not recorded which). It is not recorded whose cells these are; they may come from a transplant donor. CDR3 nucleotide sequence: TGCAGTGCTAGAGATCAGGGCTCTTCCTACGAGCAGTACTTC. This encodes CSARDQGSSYEQYF.